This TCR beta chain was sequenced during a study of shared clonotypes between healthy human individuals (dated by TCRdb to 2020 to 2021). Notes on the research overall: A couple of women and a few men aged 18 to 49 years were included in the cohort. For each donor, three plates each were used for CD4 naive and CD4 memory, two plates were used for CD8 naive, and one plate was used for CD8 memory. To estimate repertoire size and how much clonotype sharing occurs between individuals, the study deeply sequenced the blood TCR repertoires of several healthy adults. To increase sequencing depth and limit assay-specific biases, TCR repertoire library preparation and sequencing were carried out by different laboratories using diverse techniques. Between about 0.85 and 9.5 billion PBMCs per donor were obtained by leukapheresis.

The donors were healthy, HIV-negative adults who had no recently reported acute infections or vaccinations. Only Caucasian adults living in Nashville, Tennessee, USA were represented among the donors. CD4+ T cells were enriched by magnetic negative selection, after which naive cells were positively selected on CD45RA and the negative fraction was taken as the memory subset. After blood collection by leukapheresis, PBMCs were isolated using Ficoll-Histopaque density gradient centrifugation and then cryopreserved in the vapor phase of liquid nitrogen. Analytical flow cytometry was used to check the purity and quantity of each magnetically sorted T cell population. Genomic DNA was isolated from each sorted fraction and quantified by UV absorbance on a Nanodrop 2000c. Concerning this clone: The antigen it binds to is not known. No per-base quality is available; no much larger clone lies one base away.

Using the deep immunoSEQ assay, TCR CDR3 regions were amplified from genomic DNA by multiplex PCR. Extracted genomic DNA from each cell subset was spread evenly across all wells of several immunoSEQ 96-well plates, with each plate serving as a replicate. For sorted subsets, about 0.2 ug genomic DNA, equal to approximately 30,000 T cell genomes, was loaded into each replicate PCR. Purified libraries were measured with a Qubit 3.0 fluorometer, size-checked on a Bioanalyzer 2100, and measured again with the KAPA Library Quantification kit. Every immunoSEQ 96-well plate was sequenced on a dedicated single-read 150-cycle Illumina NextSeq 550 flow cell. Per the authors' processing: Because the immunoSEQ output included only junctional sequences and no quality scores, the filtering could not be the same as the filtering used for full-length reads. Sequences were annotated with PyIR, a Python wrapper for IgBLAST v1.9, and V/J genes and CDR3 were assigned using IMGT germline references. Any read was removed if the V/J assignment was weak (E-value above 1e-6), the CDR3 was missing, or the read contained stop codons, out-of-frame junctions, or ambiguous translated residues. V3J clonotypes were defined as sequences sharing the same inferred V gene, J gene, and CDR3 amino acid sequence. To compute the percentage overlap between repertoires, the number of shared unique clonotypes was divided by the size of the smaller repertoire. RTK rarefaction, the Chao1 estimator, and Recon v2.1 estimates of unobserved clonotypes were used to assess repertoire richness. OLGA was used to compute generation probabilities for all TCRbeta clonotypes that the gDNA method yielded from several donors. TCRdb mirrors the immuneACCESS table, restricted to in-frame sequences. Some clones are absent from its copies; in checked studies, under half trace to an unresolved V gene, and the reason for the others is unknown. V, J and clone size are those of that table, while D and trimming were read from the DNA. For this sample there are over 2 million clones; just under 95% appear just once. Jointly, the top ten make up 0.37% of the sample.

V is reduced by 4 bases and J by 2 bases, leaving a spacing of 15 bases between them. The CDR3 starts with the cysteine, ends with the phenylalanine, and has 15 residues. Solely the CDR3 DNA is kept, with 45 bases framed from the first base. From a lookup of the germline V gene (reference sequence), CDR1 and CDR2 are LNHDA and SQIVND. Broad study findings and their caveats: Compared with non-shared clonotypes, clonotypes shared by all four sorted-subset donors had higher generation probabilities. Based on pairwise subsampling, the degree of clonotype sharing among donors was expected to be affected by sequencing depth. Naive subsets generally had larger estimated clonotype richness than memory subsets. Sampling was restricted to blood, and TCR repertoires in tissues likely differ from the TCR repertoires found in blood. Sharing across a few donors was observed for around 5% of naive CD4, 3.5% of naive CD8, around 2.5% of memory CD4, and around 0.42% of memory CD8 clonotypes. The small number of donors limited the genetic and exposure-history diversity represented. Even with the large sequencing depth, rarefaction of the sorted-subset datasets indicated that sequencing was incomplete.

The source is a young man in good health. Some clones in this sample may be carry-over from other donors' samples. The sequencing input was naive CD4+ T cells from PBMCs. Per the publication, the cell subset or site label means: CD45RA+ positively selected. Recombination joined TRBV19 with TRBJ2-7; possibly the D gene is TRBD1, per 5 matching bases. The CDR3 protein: CASSSFGQDPYEQYF. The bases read TGTGCCAGTAGTAGTTTTGGACAAGACCCCTACGAGCAGTACTTC.